Presented here are 14 T cell receptor beta chains from one specimen sequenced in a study of T cells in localized non-small cell lung cancer. Some clones are missing from TCRdb's copy, which holds only in-frame ones; the method was immunoSEQ multiplex PCR. The data contain under 55,000 clones, around 81% of them seen just once; the ten biggest clones take up around 4%. The sample here was PBMCs, taken before any cancer treatment. The receptors were sampled from a woman between 35 and 70 years old with stage II lung adenocarcinoma.

This chain uses TRBV28 with TRBJ2-1; TRBD2 is a possible D gene (6 bases). V lost 4 bases and J 4 bases, leaving 17 bases between the germline ends. CDR1 is MDHEN and CDR2 is SYDVKM in the germline V gene. The CDR3 loop spans 16 amino acids. The CDR3 region is CASSWYSGGVYNEQFF. CDR3 DNA: TGTGCCAGCAGTTGGTATTCCGGGGGAGTATACAATGAGCAGTTCTTC.

This sequence joins TRBV30 and TRBJ2-3; 8 nucleotides line up with TRBD1. The trim removed 5 bases at V and 3 bases at J, leaving 10 bases unmatched. Germline CDR1 and CDR2: GTSNPN and SVGIG (reference sequence). The CDR3 covers 15 residues. The CDR3 loop reads CAWGQKGTGTDTQYF. CDR3 sequence (DNA): TGTGCCTGGGGTCAAAAGGGGACAGGTACAGATACGCAGTATTTT.

This clone qualifies as medium-sized. This chain connects TRBV7-2 to TRBJ1-4; 8 bases agree with TRBD1. The V gene end was trimmed by 5 bases and the J gene end by 6 bases; junction bases not matched to a gene: 11. The germline V gene has CDR1 SGHTA and CDR2 FQGNSA. The CDR3 is 16 residues long. CDR3 DNA sequence: TGTGCCAGCAGCCATCTAAGAGACAGGGGACATGAAAAACTGTTTTTT. Residues: CASSHLRDRGHEKLFF.

This chain connects TRBV7-9 to TRBJ1-2; D gene uncertain. V was cut by 0 bases and J by 4 bases, with 9 bases left in between. The CDR3 loop spans 14 amino acids. Germline assignment: CDR1 SEHNR and CDR2 FQNEAQ (reference sequence). This CDR3 reads CASSLATPRYGYTF. In DNA form, the CDR3 reads TGTGCCAGCAGCTTAGCGACACCGCGCTATGGCTACACCTTC.

This clone has just one count. The V call is TRBV6-1, the J call TRBJ1-1; the D is unclear. The CDR3 extends over 14 amino acids. V lost 2 bases, J lost 0 bases, and 7 bases lay in between. The germline V gene has CDR1 MNHNS and CDR2 SASEGT. The CDR3 loop reads CASSENRLNTEAFF. CDR3 nucleotides: TGTGCCAGCAGTGAAAACAGACTGAACACTGAAGCTTTCTTT.

This chain uses TRBV18 with TRBJ1-5, with D hard to call. With 3 bases removed from V and 2 bases from J, the gap between germline ends came to 5 bases. Germline lookup yields CDR1 KGHSH and CDR2 LQKENI. The CDR3 totals 13 residues. The DNA of the CDR3 is TGTGCCAGCTCACCCGAAGGCAATCAGCCCCAGCATTTT. Its translation: CASSPEGNQPQHF.

The CDR3 reads CASSIGTGTDEQYF. The CDR3 DNA follows: TGTGCCAGCAGTATAGGGACAGGGACCGACGAGCAGTACTTC. The chain employs TRBV28 and TRBJ2-7, with 9 bases lining up with TRBD1. V shed 5 bases, J shed 5 bases, and the junction held 7 bases outside the gene matches. Germline V gene lookup returns CDR1 MDHEN and CDR2 SYDVKM. The CDR3 consists of 14 residues.

The CDR3 DNA reads TGCGCCAGCAGCTTAATGGGACTAGGTTCAGATACGCAGTATTTT. Translation gives CASSLMGLGSDTQYF. The rearrangement joins TRBV5-1 to TRBJ2-3; 8 nucleotides line up with TRBD2. Germline values: CDR1 SGHRS, CDR2 YFSETQ. V lost 2 bases and J lost 4; bases outside the gene matches: 6. The CDR3 extends over 15 amino acids. Filled out from reference TRBV5-1 and TRBJ2-3, the complete variable domain reads KAGVTQTPRYLIKTRGQQVTLSCSPISGHRSVSWYQQTPGQGLQFLFEYFSETQRNKGNFPGRFSGRQFSNSRSEMNVSTLELGDSALYLCASSLMGLGSDTQYFGPGTRLTVL.

The chain uses TRBV19 and TRBJ1-5; D is possibly TRBD1 (5 bases). With 6 bases removed from V and 1 base from J, the gap between germline ends came to 13 bases. This CDR3 spans 15 amino acids. Germline V gives CDR1 LNHDA, CDR2 SQIVND (reference sequence). CDR3 in amino acids: CASSGGILSNQPQHF. The CDR3 DNA is TGTGCCAGTAGCGGGGGGATTTTGAGCAATCAGCCCCAGCATTTT.

The chain couples TRBV27 to TRBJ2-2; maybe TRBD1 (5 bases). V lost 6 bases, J lost 1 base, and 12 bases lay in between. The length of the CDR3 is 15 residues. Germline V gene lookup returns CDR1 MNHEY and CDR2 SMNVEV (reference sequence). The CDR3 loop is CASRPLTVNTGELFF. In nucleotides, the CDR3 is TGTGCCAGCAGGCCCTTGACAGTGAACACCGGGGAGCTGTTTTTT.

This clone occurred a few times. Other DNA sequences in this sample translate to the same CDR3. This chain uses TRBV10-3 with TRBJ1-1; 7 bases are a match to TRBD1. The CDR3 is made up of 13 amino acids. Per germline, CDR1 ENHRY and CDR2 SYGVKD. J lost 4 bases, V lost 3 bases, and 2 bases had no gene match. CDR3 sequence reads: CAISDRGLTEAFF. The DNA for the CDR3 is TGTGCCATCAGTGATAGGGGGCTCACTGAAGCTTTCTTT.

The rearrangement joins TRBV15 to TRBJ1-3; D not certain. Germline CDR1 reads LNHNV; CDR2 reads YYDKDF (reference sequence). The length of the CDR3 is 13 residues. Between the trimmed V and J ends, which lost 1 base and 8 bases, there was a span of 9 bases. The CDR3 reads CATSRAPGDTIYF. The CDR3 nucleotides read TGTGCCACCAGCAGAGCACCGGGAGACACCATATATTTT.

The chain combines TRBV4-2 with TRBJ2-5, with D unclear. Trimming cost V 0 bases and J 7 bases, with 12 bases left between them. The germline V gene has CDR1 LGHNA and CDR2 YNFKEQ. This CDR3 has 14 residues. The CDR3 protein is CASSQDLAAVTQYF. DNA for the CDR3: TGTGCCAGCAGCCAAGATCTGGCGGCGGTGACCCAGTACTTC.

This clone came up once. The J gene is TRBJ2-7, the V gene TRBV4-3; 8 bases match TRBD1. The germline V gene encodes CDR1 LGHNA and CDR2 YSLEER. The CDR3 loop spans 19 amino acids. V trimming: 1 base; J trimming: 2 bases; junction bases outside the gene matches: 16. CDR3 bases: TGCGCCAGCAGCCAAGTGCGTGGGGAAATGACAGGGGCGGCCTACGAGCAGTACTTC. It encodes CASSQVRGEMTGAAYEQYF.